Listed below are T cell receptor beta chains from one sample, sequenced in a study of blood T cell repertoires in COVID-19. Method: immunoSEQ multiplex PCR; TCRdb's copy keeps in-frame clones and lacks some. The data hold approximately 150,000 clones, with 87% observed a single time. Sequences were obtained from peripheral blood. These receptors were taken from a woman aged 50 to 65 with active or convalescent COVID-19. Each CDR3 is given with its conserved first and last residue. D genes are given only for firm matches. Only part of the rows carry a size: once, few, many, or a class if the clone is expanded.

J gene	V gene	D gene	clone size	CDR3 protein	CDR3 DNA
TRBJ2-2	TRBV12-3/TRBV12-4	.	.	CASSPLPGELFF	TGTGCCAGCAGTCCCCTCCCCGGGGAGCTGTTTTTT
TRBJ2-7	TRBV6-2/TRBV6-3	TRBD2	.	CASSLAGGSYEQYF	TGTGCCAGCAGTCTAGCGGGAGGGTCCTACGAGCAGTACTTC
TRBJ2-3	TRBV30	TRBD2	.	CAWRLAGGKDTQYF	TGTGCCTGGAGACTAGCGGGAGGGAAGGATACGCAGTATTTT
TRBJ2-2	TRBV7-3	.	once	CASSFNRDTGELFF	TGTGCCAGCAGCTTTAACAGGGACACCGGGGAGCTGTTTTTT
TRBJ2-3	TRBV28	TRBD2	.	CASSLFTSGRGTDTQYF	TGTGCCAGCAGTTTATTTACTAGCGGAAGGGGGACAGATACGCAGTATTTT
TRBJ1-2	TRBV19	.	few	CASSFWTAGYTF	TGTGCCAGTAGTTTTTGGACAGCTGGCTACACCTTC
TRBJ2-1	TRBV2	.	.	CASSWTAASSYNEQFF	TGTGCCAGCAGTTGGACAGCGGCCAGCTCCTACAATGAGCAGTTCTTC
TRBJ2-3	TRBV19	.	.	CATQGGTDTQYF	TGTGCCACACAGGGTGGGACAGATACGCAGTATTTT
TRBJ2-5	TRBV5-4	.	.	CASSLDLVEETQYF	TGTGCCAGCAGCTTGGATCTCGTCGAAGAGACCCAGTACTTC
TRBJ2-1	TRBV9	.	.	CASSVAYEQFF	TGTGCCAGCAGCGTAGCCTATGAGCAGTTCTTC
TRBJ2-5	TRBV18	.	.	CASSPGSPDIQETQYF	TGTGCCAGCTCACCCGGGTCCCCGGACATCCAAGAGACCCAGTACTTC
TRBJ2-3	TRBV9	.	.	CASSVLGQDTQYF	TGTGCCAGCAGCGTATTGGGGCAGGATACGCAGTATTTT
TRBJ1-2	TRBV7-9	.	.	CASSAREYGYTF	TGTGCCAGCAGCGCCCGGGAATATGGCTACACCTTC
TRBJ1-4	TRBV18	.	.	CASSPRDSNEKLFF	TGTGCCAGCTCACCCCGGGACTCTAATGAAAAACTGTTTTTT
TRBJ1-1	TRBV12-3/TRBV12-4	TRBD1	.	CASSIRQGSAFF	TGTGCCAGCAGTATCAGACAGGGGTCAGCTTTCTTT
TRBJ2-5	TRBV11-2	.	.	CASSLDSETQYF	TGTGCCAGCAGCTTAGACTCCGAGACCCAGTACTTC
TRBJ2-2	TRBV4-2	TRBD2	.	CASSQDGGEWNTGELFF	TGTGCCAGCAGCCAAGATGGGGGGGAATGGAACACCGGGGAGCTGTTTTTT
TRBJ2-3	TRBV12-3/TRBV12-4	.	.	CASSLALRDTQYF	TGTGCCAGCAGTTTAGCTCTCAGGGATACGCAGTATTTT
TRBJ1-2	TRBV7-9	TRBD1	few	CASSMTGADNLNGYTF	TGTGCCAGCAGCATGACAGGGGCCGATAATTTGAATGGCTACACCTTC
TRBJ1-5	TRBV5-5	.	many	CASSLYSGINQPQHF	TGTGCCAGCAGCTTGTATTCAGGGATAAATCAGCCCCAGCATTTT
TRBJ1-2	TRBV5-1	TRBD1	.	CASSSSTGGKDGYTF	TGCGCCAGCAGCTCTTCGACAGGGGGCAAGGATGGCTACACCTTC
TRBJ2-3	TRBV9	TRBD2	.	CASSVEPSGSTSDTQYF	TGTGCCAGCAGCGTAGAACCTAGCGGGAGTACGTCAGATACGCAGTATTTT
TRBJ1-2	TRBV7-9	.	.	CASSLSAGKSYTF	TGTGCCAGCAGCTTATCGGCAGGGAAAAGCTACACCTTC
TRBJ2-5	TRBV5-5	.	.	CASSSNRETGIQETQYF	TGTGCCAGCAGCTCCAATCGGGAGACAGGGATCCAAGAGACCCAGTACTTC
TRBJ2-7	TRBV19	.	.	CASSIFGNDYEQYF	TGTGCCAGTAGTATTTTCGGGAATGATTACGAGCAGTACTTC
TRBJ1-2	TRBV7-9	TRBD1	.	CASSSGQGIRANYGYTF	TGTGCCAGCAGCTCGGGACAGGGCATTCGAGCTAACTATGGCTACACCTTC
TRBJ1-2	TRBV7-9	.	.	CASSLGGSVLDYYGYTF	TGTGCCAGCAGCTTAGGAGGGTCAGTCCTAGATTACTATGGCTACACCTTC
TRBJ2-1	TRBV10-3	TRBD2	.	CAISQSGGGLNEQFF	TGTGCCATCAGTCAAAGCGGGGGGGGACTAAATGAGCAGTTCTTC
TRBJ1-6	TRBV7-2	.	.	CASSLGLSENSPLHF	TGTGCCAGCAGCTTAGGTCTTTCGGAGAATTCACCCCTCCACTTT
TRBJ1-1	TRBV5-8	.	.	CASSFDLLKNTEAFF	TGTGCCAGCAGCTTTGACTTACTGAAGAACACTGAAGCTTTCTTT
TRBJ2-2	TRBV29-1	TRBD1	.	CSVERGTGGTGELFF	TGCAGCGTTGAAAGGGGGACAGGAGGAACCGGGGAGCTGTTTTTT
TRBJ2-7	TRBV5-1	TRBD1	once	CASSIPGTGSSYEQYF	TGCGCCAGCAGCATTCCTGGGACAGGAAGCTCCTACGAGCAGTACTTC